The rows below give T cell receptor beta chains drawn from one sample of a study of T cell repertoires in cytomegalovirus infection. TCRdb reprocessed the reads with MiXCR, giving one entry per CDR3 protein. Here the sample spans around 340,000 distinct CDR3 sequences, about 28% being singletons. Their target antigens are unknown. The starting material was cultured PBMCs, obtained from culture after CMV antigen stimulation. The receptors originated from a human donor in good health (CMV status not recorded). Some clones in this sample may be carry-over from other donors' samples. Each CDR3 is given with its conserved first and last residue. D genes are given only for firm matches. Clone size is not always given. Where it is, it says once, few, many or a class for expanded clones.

CASSPPLGRGEKLFF | TGTGCCAGCAGTCCTCCTCTAGGGAGAGGAGAAAAACTGTTTTTT | TRBJ1-4 | - | - | TRBV28
CASRYTEGGTYNSPLHF | TGTGCCAGCAGGTATACAGAGGGAGGGACCTATAATTCACCCCTCCACTTT | TRBJ1-6 | many | - | TRBV6-6
CASSQRQGSYEQYF | TGTGCCAGCTCCCAGAGACAGGGTTCCTACGAGCAGTACTTC | TRBJ2-7 | - | TRBD1 | TRBV18
CSAKLAVSTDTQYF | TGCAGTGCCAAACTAGCGGTTAGCACAGATACGCAGTATTTT | TRBJ2-3 | few | TRBD2 | TRBV20-1
CSARAIQGIDNSPLHF | TGCAGTGCTAGAGCCATACAGGGGATCGATAATTCACCCCTCCACTTT | TRBJ1-6 | - | TRBD1 | TRBV20-1
CASTYVPGSYGYTF | TGTGCCAGCACCTATGTCCCAGGGTCCTATGGCTACACCTTC | TRBJ1-2 | - | - | TRBV6-6
CASSATQGAATNEKLFF | TGTGCCAGCTCAGCCACCCAGGGTGCGGCAACTAATGAAAAACTGTTTTTT | TRBJ1-4 | few | - | TRBV18
CASSLAVGANVLTF | TGTGCCAGCAGCTTAGCGGTTGGGGCCAACGTCCTGACTTTC | TRBJ2-6 | - | - | TRBV11-2
CASSQDGTGSFNEQFF | TGTGCCAGCAGCCAAGATGGAACAGGGAGTTTCAATGAGCAGTTCTTC | TRBJ2-1 | - | - | TRBV3-1
CASGLPTAPAFF | TGTGCTAGTGGTTTGCCCACGGCCCCAGCTTTCTTT | TRBJ1-1 | - | - | TRBV12-5
CSARVTSGSSSYNEQFF | TGCAGTGCTAGAGTAACTAGCGGGTCAAGCTCCTACAATGAGCAGTTCTTC | TRBJ2-1 | few | TRBD2 | TRBV20-1
CASSIQGTDTQYF | TGTGCCAGCAGTATTCAGGGTACAGATACGCAGTATTTT | TRBJ2-3 | few | - | TRBV12-3/TRBV12-4
CASSDRRGSSYEQYF | TGTGCCAGCAGCGACCGACGGGGGAGCTCCTACGAGCAGTACTTC | TRBJ2-7 | few | - | TRBV11-1
CASSLAGGPLYEQYF | TGTGCCAGCAGTTTAGCGGGAGGGCCCCTCTACGAGCAGTACTTC | TRBJ2-7 | few | TRBD2 | TRBV6-5
CASSFLETQYF | TGTGCCAGCAGCTTTTTGGAGACCCAGTACTTC | TRBJ2-5 | many | - | TRBV7-9
CASSMGFTYEQYF | TGTGCCAGTAGTATGGGTTTTACCTACGAGCAGTACTTC | TRBJ2-7 | - | - | TRBV19
CASSFSGSYYNEQFF | TGTGCCAGCAGCTTTAGCGGGTCTTACTACAATGAGCAGTTCTTC | TRBJ2-1 | - | TRBD2 | TRBV7-2
CASSLGEVQEAFF | TGTGCCAGCAGCTTAGGTGAGGTCCAAGAAGCTTTCTTT | TRBJ1-1 | many | - | TRBV7-2
CASSMWTDTYYTF | TGTGCCAGTAGTATGTGGACGGACACCTACTACACCTTC | TRBJ1-2 | few | - | TRBV19
CASSWGGISSGNTIYF | TGTGCCAGTAGTTGGGGGGGGATTAGCTCTGGAAACACCATATATTTT | TRBJ1-3 | - | - | TRBV19
CASSLGELREQFF | TGTGCCAGCAGCTTAGGAGAGTTGCGTGAGCAGTTCTTC | TRBJ2-1 | medium-sized | - | TRBV7-2
CASRGTAGRGKNIQYF | TGTGCCAGCAGGGGAACCGCAGGGAGGGGGAAAAACATTCAGTACTTC | TRBJ2-4 | - | - | TRBV6-1